The TCR beta chain under discussion was sequenced for a study of T cells in Graves' hyperthyroidism and ophthalmopathy. Ophthalmopathy patients had Clinical Activity Score at least 3, NOSPECS grade at least 4, duration under 3 months. Amplification yielded TCR beta CDR3 regions, with RNA transcripts as the source. An initial round of RT-PCR targeting the TCR CDR3 relied on the HTBI primer set. From the multiplex PCR reads, TCRdb called clonotypes with MiXCR, one entry per CDR3 protein. The table has 530,000 or so distinct CDR3 sequences, approximately 25% seen once. The clonotype originates from a woman between 25 and 40 years old with Graves' ophthalmopathy. The material sequenced was blood.

The CDR3 DNA sequence: TGTGCCAGCAGTTTACTCCGCCAAGAGACCCAGTACTTC. Translated: CASSLLRQETQYF. This rearrangement joins TRBV12-3 or TRBV12-4 to TRBJ2-5; D gene uncertain. V was cut by 2 bases and J by 1 base, with 5 bases left in between. The CDR3 loop spans 13 amino acids.